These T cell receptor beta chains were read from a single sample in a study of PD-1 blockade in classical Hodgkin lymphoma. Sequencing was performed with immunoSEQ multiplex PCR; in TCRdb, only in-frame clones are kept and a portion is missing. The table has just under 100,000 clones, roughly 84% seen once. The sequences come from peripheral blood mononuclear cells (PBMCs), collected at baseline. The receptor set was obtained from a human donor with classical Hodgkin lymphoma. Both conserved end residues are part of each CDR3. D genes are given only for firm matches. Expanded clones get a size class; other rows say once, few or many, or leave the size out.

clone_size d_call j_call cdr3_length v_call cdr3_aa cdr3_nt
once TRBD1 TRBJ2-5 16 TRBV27 CASRGAGQGVQETQYF TGTGCCAGCAGGGGGGCGGGACAGGGAGTCCAAGAGACCCAGTACTTC
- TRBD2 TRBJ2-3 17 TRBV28 CASSLWASGRSTDTQYF TGTGCCAGCAGTTTATGGGCCAGCGGGAGGAGCACAGATACGCAGTATTTT
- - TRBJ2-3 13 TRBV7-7 CASSFSAGDTQYF TGTGCCAGCAGCTTCTCAGCGGGAGATACGCAGTATTTT
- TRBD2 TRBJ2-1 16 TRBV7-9 CASIPRGVFGTGEQFF TGTGCCAGCATCCCTCGGGGGGTCTTTGGTACGGGTGAGCAGTTCTTC
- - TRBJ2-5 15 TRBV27 CASSLSDPRLETQYF TGTGCCAGCAGTTTATCGGACCCTAGGTTGGAGACCCAGTACTTC
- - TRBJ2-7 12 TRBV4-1 CASRGTTYEQYF TGCGCCAGCCGGGGAACCACCTACGAGCAGTACTTC
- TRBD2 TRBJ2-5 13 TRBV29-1 CSVDISGGETQYF TGCAGCGTTGATATTAGCGGGGGAGAGACCCAGTACTTC
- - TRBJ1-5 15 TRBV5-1 CASSAGTGTNQPQHF TGCGCCAGCAGCGCGGGGACGGGTACCAATCAGCCCCAGCATTTT
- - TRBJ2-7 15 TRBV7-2 CASSLATDSTYEQYF TGTGCCAGCAGCTTAGCCACCGACAGCACCTACGAGCAGTACTTC
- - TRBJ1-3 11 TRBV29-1 CSAHTGNTIYF TGCAGCGCCCATACAGGAAACACCATATATTTT
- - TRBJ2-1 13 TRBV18 CASSLSRTNEQFF TGTGCCAGCTCACTGTCCCGAACCAATGAGCAGTTCTTC
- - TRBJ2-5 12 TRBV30 CAWASAQETQYF TGTGCCTGGGCTAGCGCACAAGAGACCCAGTACTTC
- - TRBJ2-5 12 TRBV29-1 CSFSAYQETQYF TGCAGCTTTTCAGCTTACCAAGAGACCCAGTACTTC
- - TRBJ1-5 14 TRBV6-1 CASSSDRRTQPQHF TGTGCCAGCAGCTCCGACCGACGCACTCAGCCCCAGCATTTT
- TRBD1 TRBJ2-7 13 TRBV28 CASSRQGRLEQYF TGTGCCAGCAGCCGACAGGGGAGGCTCGAGCAGTACTTC
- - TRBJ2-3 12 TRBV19 CASRQSTDTQYF TGTGCCAGTAGGCAGTCCACAGATACGCAGTATTTT
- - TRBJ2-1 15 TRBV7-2 CASSVTPGAGGEQFF TGTGCCAGCAGCGTGACCCCGGGAGCCGGGGGTGAGCAGTTCTTC
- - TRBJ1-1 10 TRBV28 CASTKLSAFF TGTGCCAGCACGAAGTTATCAGCTTTCTTT
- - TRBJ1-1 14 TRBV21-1 CASSSRDKNTEAFF TGTGCCAGCAGCAGCAGGGATAAGAACACTGAAGCTTTCTTT
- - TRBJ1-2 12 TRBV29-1 CSVEGGSALYTF TGCAGCGTTGAAGGGGGCAGCGCTCTGTACACCTTC
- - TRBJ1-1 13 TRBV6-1 CASIVGVNTEAFF TGTGCCAGCATCGTAGGAGTGAACACTGAAGCTTTCTTT
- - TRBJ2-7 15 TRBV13 CASSLGQVQVVEQYF TGTGCCAGCAGCTTAGGCCAAGTACAGGTGGTCGAGCAGTACTTC
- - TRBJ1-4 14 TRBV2 CASSEVQTWEKLFF TGTGCCAGCAGTGAAGTCCAGACTTGGGAAAAACTGTTTTTT
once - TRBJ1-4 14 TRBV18 CASSPGGSDEKLFF TGTGCCAGCTCACCGGGGGGTTCGGATGAAAAACTGTTTTTT
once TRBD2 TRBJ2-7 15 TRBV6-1 CASRTAGVASYEQYF TGTGCCAGCAGAACAGCGGGAGTGGCATCCTACGAGCAGTACTTC
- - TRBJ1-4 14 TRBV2 CASSKDSPNEKLFF TGTGCCAGCAGTAAGGACAGCCCAAATGAAAAACTGTTTTTT
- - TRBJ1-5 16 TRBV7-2 CASSLDPGQGGQPQHF TGTGCCAGCAGCTTAGATCCGGGGCAGGGTGGACAGCCCCAGCATTTT